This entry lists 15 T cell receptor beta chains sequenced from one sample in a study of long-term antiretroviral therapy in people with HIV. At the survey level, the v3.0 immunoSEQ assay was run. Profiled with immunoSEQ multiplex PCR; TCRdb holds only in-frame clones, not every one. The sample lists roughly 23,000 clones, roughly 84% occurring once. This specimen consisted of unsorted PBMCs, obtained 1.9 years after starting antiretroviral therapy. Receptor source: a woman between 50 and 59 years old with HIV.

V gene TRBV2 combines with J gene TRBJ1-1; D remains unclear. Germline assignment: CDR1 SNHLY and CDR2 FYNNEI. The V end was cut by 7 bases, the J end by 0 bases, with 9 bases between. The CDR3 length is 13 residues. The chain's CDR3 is CASNLQLNTEAFF. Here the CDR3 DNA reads TGTGCCAGCAACCTCCAGCTGAACACTGAAGCTTTCTTT.

This CDR3 is CASSQDRGRGYTF. The DNA for the CDR3 is TGCGCCAGCAGCCAAGATAGGGGGAGGGGCTACACCTTC. This chain joins TRBV4-3 and TRBJ1-2; possible D gene TRBD1, 6 bases. V was cut by 0 bases and J by 8 bases, with 10 bases left in between. The CDR3 is 13 amino acids. The V gene's germline CDR1 is LGHNA and CDR2 YSLEER.

The CDR3 DNA follows: TGCGCCAGCAGCCCACTGGGACAGGGGGCCGTCGGGGAGCTGTTTTTT. It yields the protein CASSPLGQGAVGELFF. The chain joins TRBV4-3 to TRBJ2-2; 12 bases are shared with TRBD1. CDR1 is LGHNA, CDR2 YSLEER, per germline. V lost 4 bases and J lost 7; bases outside the gene matches: 7. The CDR3 contains 16 residues.

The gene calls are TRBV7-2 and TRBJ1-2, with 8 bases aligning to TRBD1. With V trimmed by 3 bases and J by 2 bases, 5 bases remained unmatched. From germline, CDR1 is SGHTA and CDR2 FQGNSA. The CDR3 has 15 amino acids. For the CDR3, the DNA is TGTGCCAGCAGCTTGGTAACAGGGGGGAACTATGGCTACACCTTC. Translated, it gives CASSLVTGGNYGYTF.

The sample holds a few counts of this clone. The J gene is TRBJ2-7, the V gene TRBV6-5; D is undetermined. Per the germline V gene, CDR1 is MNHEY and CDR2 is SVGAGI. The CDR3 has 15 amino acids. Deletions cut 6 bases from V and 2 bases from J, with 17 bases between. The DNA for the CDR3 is TGTGCCAGCAGCCGCCAGCCAGAATCCGCCTACGAGCAGTACTTC. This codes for CASSRQPESAYEQYF.

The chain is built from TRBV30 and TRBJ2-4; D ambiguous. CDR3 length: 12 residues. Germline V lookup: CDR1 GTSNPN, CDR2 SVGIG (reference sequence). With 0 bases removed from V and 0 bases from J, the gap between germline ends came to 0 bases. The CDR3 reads CAWSVAKNIQYF. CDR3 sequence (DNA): TGTGCCTGGAGTGTAGCCAAAAACATTCAGTACTTC.

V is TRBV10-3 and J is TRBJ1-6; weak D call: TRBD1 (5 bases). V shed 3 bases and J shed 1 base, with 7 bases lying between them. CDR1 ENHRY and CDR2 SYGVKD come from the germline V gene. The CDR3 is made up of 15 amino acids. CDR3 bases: TGTGCCATCAGTGACGGGGGTTCCTATAATTCACCCCTCCACTTT. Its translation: CAISDGGSYNSPLHF.

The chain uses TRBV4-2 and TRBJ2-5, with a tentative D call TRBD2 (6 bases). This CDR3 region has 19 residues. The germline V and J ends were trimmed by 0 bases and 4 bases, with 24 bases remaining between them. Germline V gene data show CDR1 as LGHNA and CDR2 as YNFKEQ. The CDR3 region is CASSQDQGTQLWGGETQYF. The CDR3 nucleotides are TGTGCCAGCAGCCAAGATCAAGGGACCCAACTCTGGGGAGGAGAGACCCAGTACTTC.

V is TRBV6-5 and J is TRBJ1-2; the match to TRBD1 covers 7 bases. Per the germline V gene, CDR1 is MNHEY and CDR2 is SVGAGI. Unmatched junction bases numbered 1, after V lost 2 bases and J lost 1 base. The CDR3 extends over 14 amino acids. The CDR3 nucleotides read TGTGCCAGCAGTTACAGGGGGCGTAACTATGGCTACACCTTC. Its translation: CASSYRGRNYGYTF.

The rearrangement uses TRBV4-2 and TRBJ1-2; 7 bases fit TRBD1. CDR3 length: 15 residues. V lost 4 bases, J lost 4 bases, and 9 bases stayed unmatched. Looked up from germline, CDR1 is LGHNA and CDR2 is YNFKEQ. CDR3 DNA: TGTGCCAGCAGCCGCGAAGGGGGCATGGGCTATGGCTACACCTTC. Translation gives CASSREGGMGYGYTF.

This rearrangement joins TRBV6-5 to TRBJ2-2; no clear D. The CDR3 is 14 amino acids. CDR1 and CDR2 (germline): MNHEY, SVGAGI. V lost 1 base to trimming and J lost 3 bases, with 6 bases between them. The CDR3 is CASSYFSDTGELFF. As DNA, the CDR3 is TGTGCCAGCAGTTACTTCTCAGACACCGGGGAGCTGTTTTTT.

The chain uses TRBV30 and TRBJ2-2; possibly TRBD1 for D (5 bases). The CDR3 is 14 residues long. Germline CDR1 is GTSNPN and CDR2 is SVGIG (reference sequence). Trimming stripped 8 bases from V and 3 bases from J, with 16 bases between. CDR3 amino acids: CAHHIRGHTGELFF. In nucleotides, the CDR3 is TGTGCCCACCACATAAGGGGCCACACCGGGGAGCTGTTTTTT. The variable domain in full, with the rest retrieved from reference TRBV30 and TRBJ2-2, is SQTIHQWPATLVQPVGSPLSLECTVEGTSNPNLYWYRQAAGRGLQLLFYSVGIGQISSEVPQNLSASRPQDRQFILSSKKLLLSDSGFYLCAHHIRGHTGELFFGEGSRLTVL.

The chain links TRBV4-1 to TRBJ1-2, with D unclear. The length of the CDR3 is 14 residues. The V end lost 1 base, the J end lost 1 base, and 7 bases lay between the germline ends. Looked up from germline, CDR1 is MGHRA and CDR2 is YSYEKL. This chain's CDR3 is CASSQAGDNYGYTF. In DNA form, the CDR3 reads TGCGCCAGCAGCCAAGCGGGAGATAACTATGGCTACACCTTC.

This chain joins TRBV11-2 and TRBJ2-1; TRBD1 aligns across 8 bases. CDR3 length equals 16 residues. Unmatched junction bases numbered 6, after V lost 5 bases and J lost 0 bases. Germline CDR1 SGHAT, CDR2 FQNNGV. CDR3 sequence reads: CASSPMTGASYNEQFF. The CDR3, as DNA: TGTGCCAGCAGCCCGATGACAGGGGCCTCCTACAATGAGCAGTTCTTC.

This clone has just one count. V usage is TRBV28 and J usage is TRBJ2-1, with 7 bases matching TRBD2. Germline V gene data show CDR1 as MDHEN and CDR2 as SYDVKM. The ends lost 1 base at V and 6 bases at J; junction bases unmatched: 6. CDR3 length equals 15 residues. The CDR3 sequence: CASSLSGGGANEQFF. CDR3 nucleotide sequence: TGTGCCAGCAGTTTATCGGGGGGAGGGGCCAATGAGCAGTTCTTC.